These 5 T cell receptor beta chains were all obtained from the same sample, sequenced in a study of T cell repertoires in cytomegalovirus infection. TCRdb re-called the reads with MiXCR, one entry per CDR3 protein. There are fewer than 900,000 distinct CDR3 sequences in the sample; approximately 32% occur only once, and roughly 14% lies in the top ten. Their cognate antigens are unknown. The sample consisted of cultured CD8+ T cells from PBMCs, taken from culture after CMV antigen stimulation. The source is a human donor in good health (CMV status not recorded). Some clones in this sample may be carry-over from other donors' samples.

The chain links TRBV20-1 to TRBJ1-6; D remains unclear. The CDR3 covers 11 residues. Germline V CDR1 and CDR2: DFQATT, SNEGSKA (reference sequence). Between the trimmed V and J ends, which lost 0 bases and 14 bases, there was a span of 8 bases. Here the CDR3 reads CSARDRFTLHF. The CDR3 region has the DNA TGCAGTGCTAGAGATCGTTTCACCCTCCACTTT.

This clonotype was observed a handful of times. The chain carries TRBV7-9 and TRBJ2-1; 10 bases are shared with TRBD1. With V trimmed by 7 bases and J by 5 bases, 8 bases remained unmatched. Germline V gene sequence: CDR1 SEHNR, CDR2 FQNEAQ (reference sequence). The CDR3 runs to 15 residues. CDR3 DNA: TGTGCCAGCACGTCCGGGACAGGGGCAAACAATGAGCAGTTCTTC. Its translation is CASTSGTGANNEQFF.

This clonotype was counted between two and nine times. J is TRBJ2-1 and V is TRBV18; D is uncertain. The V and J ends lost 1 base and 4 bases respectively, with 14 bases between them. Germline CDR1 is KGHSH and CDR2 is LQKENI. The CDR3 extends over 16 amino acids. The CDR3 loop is CASSPRQVAWYNEQFF. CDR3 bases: TGTGCCAGCTCACCACGGCAGGTTGCTTGGTACAATGAGCAGTTCTTC.

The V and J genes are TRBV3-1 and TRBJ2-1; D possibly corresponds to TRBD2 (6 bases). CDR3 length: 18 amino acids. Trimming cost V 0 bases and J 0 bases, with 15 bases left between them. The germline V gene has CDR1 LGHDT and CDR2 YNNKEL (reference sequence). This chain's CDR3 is CASSQDEPGVSSYNEQFF. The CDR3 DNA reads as TGTGCCAGCAGCCAAGATGAGCCGGGGGTCAGCTCCTACAATGAGCAGTTCTTC.

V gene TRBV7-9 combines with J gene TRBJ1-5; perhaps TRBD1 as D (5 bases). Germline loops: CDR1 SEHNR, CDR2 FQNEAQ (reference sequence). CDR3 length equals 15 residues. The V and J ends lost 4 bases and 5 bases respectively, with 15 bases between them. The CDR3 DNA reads TGTGCCAGCAGCTCCGGGGGGAGGGCCGATCAGCCCCAGCATTTT. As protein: CASSSGGRADQPQHF.